This record concerns one TCR beta chain sequence. The data derive from a study of response to subunit inactivated influenza vaccine. Each CDR3 protein is one row after TCRdb ran MiXCR on the RT-PCR reads. The sample has under 950,000 distinct CDR3 sequences, approximately 21% seen once. The V and J ends lost 3 bases and 6 bases respectively, with 9 bases between them. This CDR3 comprises 12 residues. The germline V gene encodes CDR1 SGHRS and CDR2 YFSETQ. The chain carries TRBV5-1 and TRBJ1-1; the D gene is possibly TRBD1 (5 bases). The TCR sequence derives from a man aged 50-59 years who received an inactivated influenza vaccine. The sample here was PBMCs from blood, taken more than 4 days after vaccination. Here the CDR3 DNA reads TGCGCCAGCAGCTGGCAGGGAGCTGAAGCTTTCTTT. Amino acids: CASSWQGAEAFF.